The 13 T cell receptor beta chains below all came from one sample that was sequenced in a study of cytomegalovirus exposure and HLA in healthy donors. Using immunoSEQ multiplex PCR, the repertoire was profiled, and TCRdb retains in-frame clones only, with some absent. The sample shows about 130,000 clones, roughly 89% of them seen only once. Sequences were obtained from PBMCs. The receptor source for this set is a woman aged 18-29 years in good health and CMV-seropositive.

This clone was seen only once. Here the CDR3 DNA reads TGTGCCACCTATTCTACCACCTCCTTAACGGGGAACTATGGCTACACCTTC. Amino acids: CATYSTTSLTGNYGYTF. This chain joins TRBV27 and TRBJ1-2; D is uncertain. With 10 bases removed from V and 2 bases from J, the gap between germline ends came to 26 bases. Germline CDR1 reads MNHEY; CDR2 reads SMNVEV (reference sequence). This CDR3 spans 17 amino acids.

Here the CDR3 reads CASSPGLAGGPYEQYF. The CDR3 region has the DNA TGTGCCAGCAGCCCGGGACTAGCGGGGGGGCCCTACGAGCAGTACTTC. The chain employs TRBV7-9 and TRBJ2-7; TRBD2 aligns across 16 bases. Germline V gene sequence: CDR1 SEHNR, CDR2 FQNEAQ (reference sequence). Trimming cost V 5 bases and J 2 bases; bases outside gene matches: 3. This CDR3 is built from 16 residues.

The chain recombines TRBV28 with TRBJ2-2; TRBD1 matches at 7 bases. This CDR3 has 15 residues. V was pared by 6 bases and J by 1 base, with 5 bases of the junction left unmatched. The germline CDR1 and CDR2 sequences are MDHEN and SYDVKM. CDR3 in amino acids: CASRFGQENTGELFF. CDR3 in DNA: TGTGCCAGCAGGTTCGGACAGGAGAACACCGGGGAGCTGTTTTTT.

The chain joins TRBV9 to TRBJ2-1; tentatively, D is TRBD1 (6 bases). Trimming took 7 bases from V and 5 from J, leaving 13 bases between them. CDR1 and CDR2 from the germline V gene are SGDLS and YYNGEE. The CDR3 extends over 13 amino acids. The CDR3, as DNA: TGTGCCAGCCAGGGGAGACGGGACAATGAGCAGTTCTTC. Residues: CASQGRRDNEQFF.

The chain recombines TRBV29-1 with TRBJ2-5, with no clear D. V lost 4 bases to trimming and J lost 5 bases, with 5 bases between them. Germline values: CDR1 SQVTM, CDR2 ANQGSEA. The CDR3 is 10 amino acids. As DNA, the CDR3 is TGCAGCGTTGTCTTGGAGACCCAGTACTTC. It encodes CSVVLETQYF.

The chain is built from TRBV28 and TRBJ1-4; D is perhaps TRBD1 (5 bases). The CDR3 has 17 residues. Looked up from germline, CDR1 is MDHEN and CDR2 is SYDVKM. Trimming stripped 5 bases from V and 5 bases from J, with 21 bases between. The CDR3 sequence is CASSPAGGWIRNEKLFF. The CDR3 coding sequence is TGTGCCAGCAGTCCAGCGGGGGGGTGGATAAGGAATGAAAAACTGTTTTTT.

V and J are TRBV5-4 and TRBJ1-4, with 9 bases matching TRBD1. The germline V gene encodes CDR1 SGHNT and CDR2 YYREEE (reference sequence). The V gene end was trimmed by 3 bases and the J gene end by 7 bases; junction bases not matched to a gene: 4. The CDR3 contains 14 residues. This CDR3 is CASSSQGASEKLFF. The CDR3 DNA reads as TGTGCCAGCAGCTCACAGGGGGCGAGTGAAAAACTGTTTTTT.

This rearrangement joins TRBV15 to TRBJ2-3, with D unclear. V was cut by 4 bases and J by 2 bases, with 10 bases left in between. This CDR3 region has 14 residues. CDR1 is LNHNV, CDR2 YYDKDF, per germline (reference sequence). CDR3 nucleotides: TGTGCCACCAGCACCCCAAGACTCACAGATACGCAGTATTTT. Amino acid sequence: CATSTPRLTDTQYF.

The count of this clone is one. The chain links TRBV28 to TRBJ1-1, with TRBD1 identical over 7 bases. V gave up 5 bases and J gave up 1 base; unmatched junction bases: 10. CDR3 length equals 16 residues. The germline V gene encodes CDR1 MDHEN and CDR2 SYDVKM. The CDR3 loop reads CASSRGGPGGNTEAFF. CDR3 sequence (DNA): TGTGCCAGCAGTCGAGGAGGTCCAGGGGGGAACACTGAAGCTTTCTTT.

This sequence joins TRBV10-3 and TRBJ2-1; D might be TRBD2 (6 bases). The CDR3 spans 12 residues. Trimming took off 7 bases at V and 8 bases at J, with 12 bases between the two ends. Germline CDR1 ENHRY, CDR2 SYGVKD. In DNA form, the CDR3 reads TGTGCCATCATGGCGGGCGGGGATGAGCAGTTCTTC. It specifies CAIMAGGDEQFF.

In this sample, this clone turned up once. The V and J genes are TRBV6-1 and TRBJ1-2; the match to TRBD1 covers 7 bases. CDR1 MNHNS and CDR2 SASEGT come from the germline V gene. The CDR3 sequence is 14 residues long. V gave up 4 bases and J gave up 4 bases; unmatched junction bases: 6. DNA for the CDR3: TGTGCCAGCAGTGTAACAGGGGTTGGCTATGGCTACACCTTC. Translation gives CASSVTGVGYGYTF.

Only one count was recorded for this clone. This CDR3 is CASSLDVTSGGVLQYF. CDR3 nucleotides: TGTGCCAGCAGCTTAGATGTTACTAGCGGGGGGGTACTTCAGTACTTC. V gene TRBV7-9 combines with J gene TRBJ2-7; 13 bases are shared with TRBD2. CDR3 length: 16 amino acids. Germline V gene data show CDR1 as SEHNR and CDR2 as FQNEAQ (reference sequence). The ends lost 1 base at V and 10 bases at J; junction bases unmatched: 10.

The chain recombines TRBV4-3 with TRBJ1-1; possibly TRBD1 for D (6 bases). The V and J ends lost 0 bases and 9 bases respectively, with 11 bases between them. Germline V CDR1 and CDR2: LGHNA, YSLEER. The CDR3 has 13 residues. The CDR3: CASSQEQGHQAFF. Written as DNA, the CDR3 is TGCGCCAGCAGCCAAGAGCAGGGACATCAAGCTTTCTTT.